These 3 T cell receptor beta chains were all obtained from the same sample, sequenced in a study of cytomegalovirus exposure and HLA in healthy donors. PCR was performed using 60 Vbeta and 13 Jbeta primers. Only in-frame clones appear in the TCRdb table, and some are missing; sequencing was by immunoSEQ multiplex PCR. The sample has under 130,000 clones, almost 70% seen once. The specimen was PBMCs. All receptors derive from a man aged 25 to 40 in good health and CMV-seronegative.

In this sample, this clone turned up a few times. The chain uses TRBV28 and TRBJ2-7; D perhaps matches TRBD2 (6 bases). V gave up 3 bases and J gave up 0 bases, with 21 bases separating them. The germline gives CDR1 MDHEN, CDR2 SYDVKM. This CDR3 region has 18 residues. The CDR3 sequence is CASSFGPHRREVSYEQYF. In DNA form, the CDR3 reads TGTGCCAGCAGTTTTGGCCCCCATAGGAGGGAGGTCTCCTACGAGCAGTACTTC. Filled out from reference TRBV28 and TRBJ2-7, the complete variable domain reads DVKVTQSSRYLVKRTGEKVFLECVQDMDHENMFWYRQDPGLGLRLIYFSYDVKMKEKGDIPEGYSVSREKKERFSLILESASTNQTSMYLCASSFGPHRREVSYEQYFGPGTRLTVT.

The chain is built from TRBV27 and TRBJ1-6; 8 bases line up with TRBD1. Germline V CDR1 and CDR2: MNHEY, SMNVEV (reference sequence). The CDR3 consists of 16 residues. Trimming removed 5 bases from V and 7 bases from J; junction bases left unmatched: 10. CDR3 in amino acids: CASSRSPGGNNSPLHF. In nucleotides, the CDR3 is TGTGCCAGCAGTAGAAGCCCAGGGGGCAACAATTCACCCCTCCACTTT.

This chain joins TRBV9 and TRBJ2-1; 14 bases match TRBD2. This CDR3 has 15 amino acids. V gave up 3 bases and J gave up 10 bases; unmatched junction bases: 6. Germline assignment: CDR1 SGDLS and CDR2 YYNGEE. The CDR3 nucleotides read TGTGCCAGCAGCGCGACTAGCGGGAGGGCCCGGGAGCAGTTCTTC. Translated: CASSATSGRAREQFF. Combining the CDR3 with reference TRBV9 and TRBJ2-1 gives the whole variable domain DSGVTQTPKHLITATGQRVTLRCSPRSGDLSVYWYQQSLDQGLQFLIQYYNGEERAKGNILERFSAQQFPDLHSELNLSSLELGDSALYFCASSATSGRAREQFFGPGTRLTVL.